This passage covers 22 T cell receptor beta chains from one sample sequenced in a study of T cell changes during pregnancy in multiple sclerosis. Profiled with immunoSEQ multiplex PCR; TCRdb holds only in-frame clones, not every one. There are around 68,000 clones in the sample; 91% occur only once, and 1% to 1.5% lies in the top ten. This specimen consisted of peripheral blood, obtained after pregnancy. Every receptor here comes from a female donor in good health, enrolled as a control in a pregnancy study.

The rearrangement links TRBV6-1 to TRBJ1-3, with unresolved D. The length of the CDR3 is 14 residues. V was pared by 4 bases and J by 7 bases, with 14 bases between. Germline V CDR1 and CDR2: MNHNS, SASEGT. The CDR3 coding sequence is TGTGCCAGCAGTGTCCGGGATGCCGGGAACACCATATATTTT. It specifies CASSVRDAGNTIYF.

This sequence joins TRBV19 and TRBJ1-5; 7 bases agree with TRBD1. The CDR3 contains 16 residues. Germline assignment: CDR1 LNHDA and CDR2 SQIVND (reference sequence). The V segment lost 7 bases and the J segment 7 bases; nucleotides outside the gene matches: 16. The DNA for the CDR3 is TGTGCCAGTACGGGCTCCGGGACAGCGCTCAGCCAGCCCCAGCATTTT. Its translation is CASTGSGTALSQPQHF.

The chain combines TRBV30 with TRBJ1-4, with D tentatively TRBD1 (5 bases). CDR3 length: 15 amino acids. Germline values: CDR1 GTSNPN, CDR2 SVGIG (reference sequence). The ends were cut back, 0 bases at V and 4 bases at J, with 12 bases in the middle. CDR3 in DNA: TGTGCCTGGAGTGTACCCGACAGATATAATGAAAAACTGTTTTTT. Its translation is CAWSVPDRYNEKLFF.

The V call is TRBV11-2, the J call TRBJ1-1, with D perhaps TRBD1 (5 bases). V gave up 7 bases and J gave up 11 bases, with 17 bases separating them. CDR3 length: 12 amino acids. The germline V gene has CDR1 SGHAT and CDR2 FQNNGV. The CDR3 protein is CASTSNGGTAFF. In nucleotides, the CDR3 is TGTGCCAGCACCTCGAACGGGGGTACGGCTTTCTTT.

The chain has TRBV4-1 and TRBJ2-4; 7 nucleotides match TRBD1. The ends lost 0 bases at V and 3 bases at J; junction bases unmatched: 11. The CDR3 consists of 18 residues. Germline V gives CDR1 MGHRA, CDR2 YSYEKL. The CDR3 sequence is CASSQDLIFRGNKNIQYF. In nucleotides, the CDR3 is TGCGCCAGCAGCCAAGATCTCATATTCAGGGGGAACAAAAACATTCAGTACTTC.

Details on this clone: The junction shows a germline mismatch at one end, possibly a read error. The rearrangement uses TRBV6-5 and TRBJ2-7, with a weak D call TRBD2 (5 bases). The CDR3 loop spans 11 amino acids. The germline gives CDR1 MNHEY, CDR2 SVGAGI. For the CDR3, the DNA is TGTGCCAGCAGTTATAGCGTGTATACGGACTTC. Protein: CASSYSVYTDF.

This CDR3 reads CAWSVLRASNYGYTF. CDR3 nucleotides: TGTGCCTGGAGTGTTTTAAGAGCGTCTAACTATGGCTACACCTTC. The chain is built from TRBV30 and TRBJ1-2; D unclear. V dropped 0 bases and J dropped 0 bases, with 11 bases sitting between them. The CDR3 totals 15 residues. Germline V CDR1 and CDR2: GTSNPN, SVGIG (reference sequence).

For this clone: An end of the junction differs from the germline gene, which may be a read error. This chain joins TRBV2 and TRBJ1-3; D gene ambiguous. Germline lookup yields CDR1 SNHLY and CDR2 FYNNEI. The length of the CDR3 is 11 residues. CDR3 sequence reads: CASSVTLSEHF. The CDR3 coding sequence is TGTGCCAGCAGTGTTACTCTCTCCGAACATTTT.

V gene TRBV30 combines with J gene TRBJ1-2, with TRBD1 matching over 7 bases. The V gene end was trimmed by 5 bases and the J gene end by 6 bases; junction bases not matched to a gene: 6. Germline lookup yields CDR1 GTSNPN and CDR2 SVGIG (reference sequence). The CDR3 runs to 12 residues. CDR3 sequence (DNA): TGTGCCTGGGACAGGGAATCCCATGGCTACACCTTC. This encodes CAWDRESHGYTF.

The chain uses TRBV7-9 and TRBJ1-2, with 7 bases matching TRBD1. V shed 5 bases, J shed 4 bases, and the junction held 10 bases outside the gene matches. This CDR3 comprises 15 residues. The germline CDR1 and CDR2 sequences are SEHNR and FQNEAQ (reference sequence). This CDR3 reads CASSAISQGPYGYTF. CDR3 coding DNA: TGTGCCAGCAGCGCTATCTCACAGGGGCCCTATGGCTACACCTTC. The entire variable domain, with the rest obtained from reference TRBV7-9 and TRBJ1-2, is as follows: DTGVSQNPRHKITKRGQNVTFRCDPISEHNRLYWYRQTLGQGPEFLTYFQNEAQLEKSRLLSDRFSAERPKGSFSTLEIQRTEQGDSAMYLCASSAISQGPYGYTFGSGTRLTVV.

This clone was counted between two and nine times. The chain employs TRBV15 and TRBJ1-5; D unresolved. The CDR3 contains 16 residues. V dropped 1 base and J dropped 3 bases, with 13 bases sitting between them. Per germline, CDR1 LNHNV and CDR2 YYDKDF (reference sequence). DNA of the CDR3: TGTGCCACCAGCAGAGTCCGGGATGGGCCCAATCAGCCCCAGCATTTT. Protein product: CATSRVRDGPNQPQHF.

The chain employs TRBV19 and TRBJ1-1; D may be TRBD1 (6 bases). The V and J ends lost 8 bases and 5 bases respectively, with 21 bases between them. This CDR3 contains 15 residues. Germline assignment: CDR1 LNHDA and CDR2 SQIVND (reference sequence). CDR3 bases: TGTGCCAGTTCAGACAGGCGTATAGGAAGGACTGAAGCTTTCTTT. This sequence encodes CASSDRRIGRTEAFF. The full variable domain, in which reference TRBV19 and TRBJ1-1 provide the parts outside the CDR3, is DGGITQSPKYLFRKEGQNVTLSCEQNLNHDAMYWYRQDPGQGLRLIYYSQIVNDFQKGDIAEGYSVSREKKESFPLTVTSAQKNPTAFYLCASSDRRIGRTEAFFGQGTRLTVV.

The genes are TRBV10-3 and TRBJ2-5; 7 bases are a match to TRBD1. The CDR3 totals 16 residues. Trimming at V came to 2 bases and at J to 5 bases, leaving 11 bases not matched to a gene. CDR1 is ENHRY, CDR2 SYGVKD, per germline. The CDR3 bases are TGTGCCATCAGTGAGCAGGCAGTAGGGGGCCGTGAGACCCAGTACTTC. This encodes CAISEQAVGGRETQYF.

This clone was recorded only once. The CDR3 region has the DNA TGTGCCAGCTCACCCGAGGGGAGGTCAAAAAACATTCAGTACTTC. This codes for CASSPEGRSKNIQYF. This chain joins TRBV18 and TRBJ2-4; TRBD2 is a possible D gene (6 bases). Germline CDR1 and CDR2: KGHSH and LQKENI. The V end lost 3 bases, the J end lost 4 bases, and 13 bases lay between the germline ends. The CDR3 has 15 amino acids.

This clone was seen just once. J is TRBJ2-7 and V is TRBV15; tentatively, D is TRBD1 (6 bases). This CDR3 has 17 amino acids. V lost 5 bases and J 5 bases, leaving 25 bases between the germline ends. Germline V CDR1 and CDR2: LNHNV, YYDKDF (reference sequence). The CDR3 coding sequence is TGTGCCACCAGCGGTAGCCCCCGTTTCACAGGGAGCAACGAGCAGTACTTC. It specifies CATSGSPRFTGSNEQYF.

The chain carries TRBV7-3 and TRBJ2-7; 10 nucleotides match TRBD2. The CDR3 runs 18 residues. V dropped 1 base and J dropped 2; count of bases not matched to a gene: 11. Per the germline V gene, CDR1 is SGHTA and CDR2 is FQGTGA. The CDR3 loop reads CASSLRGNSGGITYEQYF. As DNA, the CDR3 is TGTGCCAGCAGCTTAAGAGGGAATAGCGGGGGGATCACCTACGAGCAGTACTTC.

The CDR3 bases are TGTGCCAGCAGCGTAGGCGGTCGTCCTTCGAACCCTGGAAACACCATATATTTT. Translating it yields CASSVGGRPSNPGNTIYF. The rearrangement links TRBV9 to TRBJ1-3; D not resolved. There are 18 residues in the CDR3. Trimming removed 0 bases at V and 2 bases at J, with 18 bases between. Germline CDR1 SGDLS, CDR2 YYNGEE.

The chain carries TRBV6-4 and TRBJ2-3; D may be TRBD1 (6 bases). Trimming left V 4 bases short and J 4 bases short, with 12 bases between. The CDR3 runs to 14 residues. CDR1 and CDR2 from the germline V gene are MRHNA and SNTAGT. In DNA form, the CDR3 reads TGTGCCAGCAGTGCAGGGGAGTATGCAGATACGCAGTATTTT. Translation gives CASSAGEYADTQYF.

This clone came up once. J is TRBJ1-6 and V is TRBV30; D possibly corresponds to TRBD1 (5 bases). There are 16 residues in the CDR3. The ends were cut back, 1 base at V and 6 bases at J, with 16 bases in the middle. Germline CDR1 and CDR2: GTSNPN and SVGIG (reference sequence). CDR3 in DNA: TGTGCCTGGAGTGCCCGCACAGGTCCTTTTAATTCACCCCTCCACTTT. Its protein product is CAWSARTGPFNSPLHF.

This chain's CDR3 is CASSPTGIYEQYF. DNA for the CDR3: TGTGCCAGCAGCCCGACAGGGATCTACGAGCAGTACTTC. The chain is built from TRBV5-4 and TRBJ2-7; 7 nucleotides agree with TRBD1. This CDR3 is 13 amino acids long. The germline gives CDR1 SGHNT, CDR2 YYREEE (reference sequence). The V and J ends lost 4 bases and 3 bases, in that order; junction bases with no gene match: 4.

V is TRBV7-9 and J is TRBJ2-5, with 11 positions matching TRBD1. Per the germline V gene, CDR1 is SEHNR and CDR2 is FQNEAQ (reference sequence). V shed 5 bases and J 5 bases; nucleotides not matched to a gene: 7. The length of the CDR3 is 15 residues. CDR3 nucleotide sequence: TGTGCCAGCAGCGCCGACGGACAGGGGGCGGAGACCCAGTACTTC. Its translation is CASSADGQGAETQYF.

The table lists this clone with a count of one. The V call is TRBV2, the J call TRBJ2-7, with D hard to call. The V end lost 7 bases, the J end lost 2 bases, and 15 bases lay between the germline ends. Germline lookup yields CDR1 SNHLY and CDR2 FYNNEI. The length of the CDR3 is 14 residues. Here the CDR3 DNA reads TGTGCCAGCAAGGCCCGGCAGGTCACCTACGAGCAGTACTTC. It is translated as CASKARQVTYEQYF.